This T cell receptor (beta chain) derives from a study of OX40 agonist ivuxolimab in advanced cancers. With regard to this clone: Antigen specificity is unknown. Distinct nucleotide sequences in the sample also encode this CDR3.

General study findings and limits: The CD4+ and CD8+ T cells in the blood had expanded clonally by week 6 at 0.1 to 3.0 mg/kg. On average, CD8+ T cells had more expanded clones than CD4+.

Profiling relied on immunoSEQ multiplex PCR, and the TCRdb table lists in-frame clones only, not all of them. The table shows some 57,000 clones, with roughly 86% occurring only once. CDR1 and CDR2 from the germline V gene are SGHDT and YYEEEE. CDR3 size: 16 residues. The V end was cut by 4 bases, the J end by 4 bases, with 19 bases between. The genes are TRBV5-6 and TRBJ2-3, with a weak D call TRBD1 (6 bases). This material consisted of CD4+ or CD8+ T cells sorted from blood, taken in a trial of the OX40 agonist ivuxolimab. The clonotype comes from an adult with an advanced solid tumor such as melanoma, head and neck, liver or kidney cancer. The chain's CDR3 is CASSQTRDRKADTQYF. The DNA of the CDR3 is TGTGCCAGCAGCCAAACCCGAGACAGGAAAGCAGATACGCAGTATTTT.